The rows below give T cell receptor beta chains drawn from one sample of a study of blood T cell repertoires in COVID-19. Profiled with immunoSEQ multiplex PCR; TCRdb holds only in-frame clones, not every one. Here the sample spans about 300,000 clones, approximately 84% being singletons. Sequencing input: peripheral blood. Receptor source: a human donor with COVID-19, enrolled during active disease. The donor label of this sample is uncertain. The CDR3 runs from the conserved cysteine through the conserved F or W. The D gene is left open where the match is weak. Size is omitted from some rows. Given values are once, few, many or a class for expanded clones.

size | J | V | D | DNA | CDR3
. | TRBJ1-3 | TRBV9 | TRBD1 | TGTGCCAGCAGCGTAGCAGAGGGACAGCCTTCTGGAAACACCATATATTTT | CASSVAEGQPSGNTIYF
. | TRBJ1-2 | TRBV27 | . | TGTGCCAGCAGTTTATCGAGAGGGCAGGACTATGGCTACACCTTC | CASSLSRGQDYGYTF
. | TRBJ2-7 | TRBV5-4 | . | TGTGCCAGCAGCTTGAAACTAGCTGGGTCCTACGAGCAGTACTTC | CASSLKLAGSYEQYF
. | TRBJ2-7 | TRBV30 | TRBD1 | TGTGCCTGGAGCGCGACAGGGAACGAGCAGTACTTC | CAWSATGNEQYF
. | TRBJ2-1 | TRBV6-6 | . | TGTGCCAGCAGTGAGCGGGTCCTCCCTTTGAATGAGCAGTTCTTC | CASSERVLPLNEQFF
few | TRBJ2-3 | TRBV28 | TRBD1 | TGTGCCAGCAGGCTAGGGGGCCTCTTAAGAGATACGCAGTATTTT | CASRLGGLLRDTQYF
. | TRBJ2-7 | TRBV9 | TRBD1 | TGTGCCAGCAGCGTCACACAGGGGGGAGATGGCGAGCAGTACTTC | CASSVTQGGDGEQYF
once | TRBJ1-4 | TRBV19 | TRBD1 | TGTGCCAGTAGTATCAGGACAGGGGATGAAAAACTGTTTTTT | CASSIRTGDEKLFF
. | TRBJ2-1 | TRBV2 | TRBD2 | TGTGCCAGCAGTGAAGTTTTCGCGGGAGGGCCGAATGAGCAGTTCTTC | CASSEVFAGGPNEQFF
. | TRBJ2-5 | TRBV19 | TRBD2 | TGTGCCAGTAGTATAGGAGGTTTAGGCGGGGGCCAAGAGACCCAGTACTTC | CASSIGGLGGGQETQYF
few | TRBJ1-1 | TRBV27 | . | TGTGCCAGCAGTACTATAAGGGGCACTGAAGCTTTCTTT | CASSTIRGTEAFF
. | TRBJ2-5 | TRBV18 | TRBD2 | TGTGCCAGCTCACCATCGCGGGAGGGAGAGACCCAGTACTTC | CASSPSREGETQYF
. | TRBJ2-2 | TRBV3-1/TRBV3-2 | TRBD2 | TGTGCCAGCAGCCAAGAGTCACTAGCGGGAGTCACCGGGGAGCTGTTTTTT | CASSQESLAGVTGELFF
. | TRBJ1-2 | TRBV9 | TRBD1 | TGTGCCAGCAGCGTCCCGGGACAGGGTGGCTACACCTTC | CASSVPGQGGYTF
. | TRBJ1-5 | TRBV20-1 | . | TGCAGGGACAAGGATCAGCCCCAGCATTTT | CRDKDQPQHF
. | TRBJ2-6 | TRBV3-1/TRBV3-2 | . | TGTGCCAGCAGGCTTCAGGGTAACCCTGGGGCCAACGTCCTGACTTTC | CASRLQGNPGANVLTF
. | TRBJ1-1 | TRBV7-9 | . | TGTGCCAGCAGCCCACGGGCCTGGGGAGCTGAAGCTTTCTTT | CASSPRAWGAEAFF
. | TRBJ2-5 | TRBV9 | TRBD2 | TGTGCCAGCAGTCTAACGACTAGCGGGAGGGAGGAGACCCAGTACTTC | CASSLTTSGREETQYF